The clone carrying this TCR beta chain was seen ten or more times. No antigen is known for it. The data originate from a study of CD8 T cells in ankylosing spondylitis. Study findings and constraints: Among TCR beta sequences, a motif of several highly homologous variants appeared characteristic of ankylosing spondylitis blood.

Germline CDR1 reads DFQATT; CDR2 reads SNEGSKA (reference sequence). V was cut by 3 bases and J by 1 base, with 12 bases left in between. The CDR3 consists of 14 residues. Using quantitative 5'-RACE with molecular barcodes, the authors made TCR beta libraries. One entry per CDR3 protein results from TCRdb running MiXCR on the 5' RACE reads. Among around 150,000 distinct CDR3 sequences listed, roughly a third were seen once. The source of this sequence is a male donor with ankylosing spondylitis. Source material: synovial fluid, either unsorted or a sorted T cell fraction (not recorded which). The rearrangement links TRBV20-1 to TRBJ2-5; perhaps TRBD1 as D (5 bases). CDR3 bases: TGCAGTGCTAGCCCGTCCAGGGCCCAAGAGACCCAGTACTTC. Translation gives CSASPSRAQETQYF.